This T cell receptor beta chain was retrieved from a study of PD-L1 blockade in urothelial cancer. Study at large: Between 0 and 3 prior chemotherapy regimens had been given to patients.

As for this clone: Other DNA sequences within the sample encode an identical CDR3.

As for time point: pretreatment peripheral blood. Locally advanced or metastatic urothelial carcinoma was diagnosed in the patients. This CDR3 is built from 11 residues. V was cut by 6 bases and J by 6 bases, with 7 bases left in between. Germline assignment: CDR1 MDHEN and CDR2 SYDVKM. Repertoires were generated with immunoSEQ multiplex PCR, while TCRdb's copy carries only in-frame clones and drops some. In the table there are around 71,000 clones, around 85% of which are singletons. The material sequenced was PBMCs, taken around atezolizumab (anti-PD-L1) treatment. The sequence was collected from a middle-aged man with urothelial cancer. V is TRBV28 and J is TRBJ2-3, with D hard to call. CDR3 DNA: TGTGCCAGCAGCCCGAGGGATACGCAGTATTTT. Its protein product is CASSPRDTQYF.